This is a list of T cell receptor delta chains from one sample in a study of gamma-delta chains in newborns, infants, children. TCRdb processed the reads again with the CATT caller. The table shows some 10,000 delta-chain clones, with around 8.3% occurring only once. The sequenced sample consisted of blood. Receptors were obtained from a child who was a newborn, infant or young child, either healthy, febrile or measles-vaccinated (not recorded which). The CDR3 runs from the conserved cysteine through the conserved F or W. D genes are given only for firm matches. The listing skips clone size in some rows; elsewhere it reads once, few, many or a size class.

j_call | d_call | clone_size | v_call | cdr3_nt | cdr3_aa
TRDJ2 | TRDD3 | medium-sized | TRDV2 | TGTGCCTGTGACACCGTGGGGGGGATACCGACAGCACAACTCTTCTTT | CACDTVGGIPTAQLFF
TRDJ1 | TRDD3 | . | TRDV1 | TGTGCTCTTGGGGAAGTGCTGCCCGCGTCTCAATACGCACCGGCTGGGGGATACTGGACCGATAAACTCATCTTT | CALGEVLPASQYAPAGGYWTDKLIF
TRDJ1 | TRDD3 | . | TRDV2 | TGTGCCTGTGACACGGTGGAATTTGGGGGATACAGAACCGATAAACTCATCTTT | CACDTVEFGGYRTDKLIF
TRDJ3 | . | . | TRDV2 | TGTGCCTGTGTCACAGTGAAAGGGGAACCGAGCTCCTGTGACACCCGACAGATGTTTTTC | CACVTVKGEPSSCDTRQMFF
TRDJ1 | TRDD3 | few | TRDV2 | TGTGCCTGTGGCACTGTACTGGGGGATAATAGGGTCACCGATAAACTCATCTTT | CACGTVLGDNRVTDKLIF
TRDJ3 | TRDD3 | . | TRDV2 | TGTGCCTGTGACAAAGTACTGGGGGATTGGGACACCCGACAGATGTTTTTC | CACDKVLGDWDTRQMFF
TRDJ1 | TRDD3 | once | TRDV2 | TGTGCCTGTGACTCTATACTGGGGGATAGAGACACCGATAAACTCATCTTT | CACDSILGDRDTDKLIF
TRDJ3 | . | . | TRDV2 | TGTGCCTGTGACCCGGCTACTGGCTCCTGGGACACCCGACAGATGTTTTTC | CACDPATGSWDTRQMFF
TRDJ3 | TRDD3 | . | TRDV2 | TGTGCCTGTGACCCTACTGGGGGATACTCCTGGGACACCCGACAGATGTTTTTC | CACDPTGGYSWDTRQMFF
TRDJ1 | . | few | TRDV2 | TGTGCCTGTGACACCGCGAAGAGCACCGATAAACTCATCTTT | CACDTAKSTDKLIF
TRDJ3 | TRDD3 | few | TRDV2 | TGTGCCTGTGACCCTCTCCGTGCTACTGGGGATACGAGTTACTCCTGGGATACCCGACAGATGTTTTTC | CACDPLRATGDTSYSWDTRQMFF
TRDJ3 | TRDD3 | . | TRDV2 | TGTGCCTGTGACACCGCGGGTGGGGGATACGACTGGGACACCCGACAGATGTTTTTC | CACDTAGGGYDWDTRQMFF
TRDJ1 | TRDD3 | . | TRDV1 | TGTGCTCTTGGGGACATACACCTACTGGCGGAGGTGGGGGATGGCTTCTATACCGATAAACTTATCTTT | CALGDIHLLAEVGDGFYTDKLIF
TRDJ1 | TRDD3 | . | TRDV2 | TGTGCCTGTGACACCCTTACTGGGGCAGGTAGGGACGATAAACTCATCTTT | CACDTLTGAGRDDKLIF
TRDJ3 | . | few | TRDV2 | TGTGCCTGTGACACCGGCGGATACACCAGCTCCTGGGACACCCGACAGATGTTTTTC | CACDTGGYTSSWDTRQMFF
TRDJ1 | TRDD3 | . | TRDV2 | TGTGCCAGTGACACCCTGGGGGATACCAGAGATAAGCTCATCTTT | CASDTLGDTRDKLIF
TRDJ2 | . | . | TRDV1 | TGTGCTCTTGGGGAATGCCCCCTTTCCCTACCGAGTGTACTGGGTTCCAGAAGAGCCCCTGTACCTTTGACAGCACAACTCTTCTTT | CALGECPLSLPSVLGSRRAPVPLTAQLFF
TRDJ3 | TRDD3 | . | TRDV2 | TGTGCCTGTGACACTGGGGGATACCTTAGCTCCTGGGACACCCGACAGATGTTTTTC | CACDTGGYLSSWDTRQMFF
TRDJ1 | TRDD3 | few | TRDV2 | TGTGCCTGTGACACTATACTGGGGGATACGGATAACACCGATAAACTCATCTTT | CACDTILGDTDNTDKLIF
TRDJ3 | TRDD3 | medium-sized | TRDV2 | TGTGCCTGTGACGTACTGGGGGATACCTGGGACACCCGACAGATGTTTTTC | CACDVLGDTWDTRQMFF
TRDJ3 | TRDD3 | medium-sized | TRDV2 | TGTGCCTGTGACACTGGGGGATACCGCTCCTGGGACACCCGACAGATGTTTTTC | CACDTGGYRSWDTRQMFF
TRDJ2 | TRDD3 | medium-sized | TRDV2 | TGTGCCTGTGACCTACTGGGGGAGACAGCACAACTCTTCTTT | CACDLLGETAQLFF
TRDJ1 | . | few | TRDV2 | TGTGCCTGTGACCCGATCGCAATCACCGATAAACTCATCTTT | CACDPIAITDKLIF
TRDJ2 | TRDD3 | few | TRDV2 | TGTGCCTGTGACGATGTTGGGGGATACAAAACAGCACAACTCTTCTTT | CACDDVGGYKTAQLFF
TRDJ2 | TRDD3 | large | TRDV2 | TGTGCCTGTGACACCGTGGGGGATACAGCACAACTCTTCTTT | CACDTVGDTAQLFF
TRDJ3 | TRDD3 | few | TRDV2 | TGTGCCTGTGACAGTACTGGGGGATACGACTCCTGGGACACCCGACAGATGTTTTTC | CACDSTGGYDSWDTRQMFF
TRDJ2 | TRDD3 | . | TRDV2 | TGTGCCTGTGACCATTTACTGGGGGATTGGGCTTTGACAGCACAACCCTTCTTT | CACDHLLGDWALTAQPFF
TRDJ2 | TRDD3 | . | TRDV1 | TGTGCTCTTGGGGGCTTCCCCACCTTACTGGGGTTAGGGGGAGCACAACTCTTCTTT | CALGGFPTLLGLGGAQLFF
TRDJ3 | . | . | TRDV2 | TGTGCCTGTGACACCGTAGGAGGGACTCCGGGGGACTGGGACACCCGACAGATGTTCTTC | CACDTVGGTPGDWDTRQMFF
TRDJ1 | . | few | TRDV1 | TGTGCTCTTGGGGAATATTGGCCTTCCTACGAACTGGGGGATACCGATAAACTCATCTTT | CALGEYWPSYELGDTDKLIF
TRDJ1 | . | . | TRDV2 | TGTGCCTGTGACACCGTTCGGCCGCACCACACCGATGGTAAACTCATCTTT | CACDTVRPHHTDGKLIF
TRDJ1 | . | few | TRDV2 | TGTGCCTGTGACACCTTGGGGATGTCCACCGATAAACTCATCTTT | CACDTLGMSTDKLIF
TRDJ1 | TRDD3 | . | TRDV1 | TGTGCTCTAGGGGAAGTAATCCAAAACCCTGTGACTGGGGGATACGCGTCCGATAAACTCATCTTT | CALGEVIQNPVTGGYASDKLIF